This record covers a single TCR beta chain. The V gene lost 4 bases and the J gene lost 1 base, with 15 bases spanning the gap. CDR3 length: 16 residues. Germline CDR1 reads SGHKS; CDR2 reads YYEKEE (reference sequence). This sample is drawn from a study of blood T cell repertoires in COVID-19. In the study overall: Sample material is recorded as cDNA or gDNA derived from T cells, B-cell-depleted T cells, or PBMCs.

In the original processing: Quantification of nucleated cells was approximated via reference gene primer amplification. The method was immunoSEQ multiplex PCR; TCRdb's version includes in-frame clones alone and lacks a portion of them. V, J and clone size derive from that table, while D and trimming were established from the DNA sequence. The sample lists 70,000 or so clones; approximately 90% were seen once. The sequence came from a human donor in a cohort sampled during active COVID-19. The sequencing input was peripheral blood. The chain employs TRBV5-5 and TRBJ1-5; possible D gene TRBD1, 6 bases. The CDR3 is CASSPVGTLSNQPQHF. DNA of the CDR3: TGTGCCAGCAGCCCAGTGGGGACACTGAGCAATCAGCCCCAGCATTTT. The variable domain in full, completed from reference TRBV5-5 and TRBJ1-5, reads DAGVTQSPTHLIKTRGQQVTLRCSPISGHKSVSWYQQVLGQGPQFIFQYYEKEERGRGNFPDRFSARQFPNYSSELNVNALLLGDSALYLCASSPVGTLSNQPQHFGDGTRLSIL.